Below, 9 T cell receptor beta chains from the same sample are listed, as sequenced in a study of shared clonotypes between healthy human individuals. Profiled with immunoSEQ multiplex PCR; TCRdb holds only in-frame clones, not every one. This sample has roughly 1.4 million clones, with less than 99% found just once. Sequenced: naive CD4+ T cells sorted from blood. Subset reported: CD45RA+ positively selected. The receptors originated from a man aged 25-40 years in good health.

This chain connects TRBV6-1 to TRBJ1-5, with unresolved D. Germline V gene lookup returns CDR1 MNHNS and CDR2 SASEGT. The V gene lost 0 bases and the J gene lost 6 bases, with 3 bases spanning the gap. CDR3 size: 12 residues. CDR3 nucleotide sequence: TGTGCCAGCAGTGAAGCATCTCAGCCCCAGCATTTT. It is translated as CASSEASQPQHF.

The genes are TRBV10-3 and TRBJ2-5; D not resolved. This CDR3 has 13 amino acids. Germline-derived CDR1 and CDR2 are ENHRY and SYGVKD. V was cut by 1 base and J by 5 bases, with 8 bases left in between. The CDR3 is CAISEFGGETQYF. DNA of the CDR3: TGTGCCATCAGTGAGTTTGGCGGTGAGACCCAGTACTTC.

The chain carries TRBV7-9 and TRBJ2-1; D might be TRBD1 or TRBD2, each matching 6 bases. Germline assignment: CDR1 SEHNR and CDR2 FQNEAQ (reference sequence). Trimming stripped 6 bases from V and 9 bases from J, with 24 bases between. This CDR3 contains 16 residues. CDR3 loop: CASSSFRDTEAGEQFF. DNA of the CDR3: TGTGCCAGCAGTTCCTTTCGGGACACCGAAGCGGGTGAGCAGTTCTTC.

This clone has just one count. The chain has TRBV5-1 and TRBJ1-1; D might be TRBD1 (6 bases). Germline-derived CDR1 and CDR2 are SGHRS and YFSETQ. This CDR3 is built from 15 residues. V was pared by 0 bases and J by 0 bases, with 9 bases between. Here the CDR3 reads CASSLVDSMNTEAFF. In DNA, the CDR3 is TGCGCCAGCAGCTTGGTGGACAGTATGAACACTGAAGCTTTCTTT.

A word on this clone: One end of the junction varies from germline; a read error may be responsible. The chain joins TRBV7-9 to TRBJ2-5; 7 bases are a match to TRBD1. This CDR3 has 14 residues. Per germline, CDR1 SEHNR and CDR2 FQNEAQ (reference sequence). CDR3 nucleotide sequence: TGTGCCAGCAGCGGACGGGACAGCAAAGAGAGCCAGTACTTC. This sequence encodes CASSGRDSKESQYF.

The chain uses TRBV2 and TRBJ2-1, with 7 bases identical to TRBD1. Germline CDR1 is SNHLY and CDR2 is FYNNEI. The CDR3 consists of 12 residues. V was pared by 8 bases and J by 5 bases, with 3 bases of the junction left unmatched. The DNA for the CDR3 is TGTGCCAGCGACAGGGAAAACAATGAGCAGTTCTTC. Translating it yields CASDRENNEQFF.

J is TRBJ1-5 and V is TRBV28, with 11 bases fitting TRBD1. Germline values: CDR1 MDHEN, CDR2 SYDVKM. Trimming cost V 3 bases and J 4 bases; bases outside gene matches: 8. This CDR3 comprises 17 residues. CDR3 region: CASSFRGGTGGNQPQHF. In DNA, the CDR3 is TGTGCCAGCAGTTTCAGGGGCGGGACAGGGGGGAATCAGCCCCAGCATTTT.

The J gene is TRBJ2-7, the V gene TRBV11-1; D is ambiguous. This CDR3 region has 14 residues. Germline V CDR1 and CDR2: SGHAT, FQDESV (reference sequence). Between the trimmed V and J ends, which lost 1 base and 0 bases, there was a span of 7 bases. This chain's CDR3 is CASSLGHNSYEQYF. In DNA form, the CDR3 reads TGTGCCAGCAGCTTAGGTCACAACTCCTACGAGCAGTACTTC.

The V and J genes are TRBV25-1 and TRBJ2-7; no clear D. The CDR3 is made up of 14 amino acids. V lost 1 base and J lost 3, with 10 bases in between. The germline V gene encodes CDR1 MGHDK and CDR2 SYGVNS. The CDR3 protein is CASSESGPIYEQYF. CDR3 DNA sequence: TGTGCCAGCAGTGAATCGGGTCCGATCTACGAGCAGTACTTC.